The 9 T cell receptor beta chains listed next were all sequenced from one sample in a study of T cells in Graves' hyperthyroidism and ophthalmopathy. What was amplified from RNA transcripts were TCR beta CDR3 regions. In the first-round RT-PCR of the TCR CDR3, the HTBI primer set was used. Using its own MiXCR run on the multiplex PCR reads, TCRdb lists one record per CDR3 protein. The sample consists of around 440,000 distinct CDR3 sequences, less than 20% of them appearing once. Sequenced: blood. Receptors were obtained from a woman aged 18-29 years with Graves' hyperthyroidism.

This clonotype was observed many times. The chain links TRBV2 to TRBJ1-5; 8 positions agree with TRBD1. The germline V gene encodes CDR1 SNHLY and CDR2 FYNNEI. V lost 5 bases to trimming and J lost 4 bases; unmatched junction nucleotides: 7. This CDR3 region has 15 residues. The CDR3 is CASSWTGTPNQPQHF. The CDR3 DNA reads TGTGCCAGCAGTTGGACAGGGACTCCAAATCAGCCCCAGCATTTT.

This clonotype was seen repeatedly, ten times or more. The chain joins TRBV7-3 to TRBJ2-2; TRBD1 agrees at 12 bases. The CDR3 is 16 residues long. The germline V gene has CDR1 SGHTA and CDR2 FQGTGA. After removal of 1 base from V and 7 bases from J, the junction contained 4 bases not matched to a gene. The CDR3 sequence is CASSLMGQGAGGELFF. As DNA, the CDR3 is TGTGCCAGCAGCTTAATGGGACAGGGGGCCGGCGGGGAGCTGTTTTTT.

This clonotype was seen at least ten times. The gene calls are TRBV9 and TRBJ2-1, with 8 bases lining up with TRBD2. CDR1 is SGDLS and CDR2 is YYNGEE in the germline V gene. The CDR3 has 14 residues. Losses at the gene ends were 2 bases for V and 9 bases for J; bases not matched to a gene: 7. The CDR3 DNA follows: TGTGCCAGCAGCGTCGGGGGGGCCGGGGGTGAGCAGTTCTTC. Its protein is CASSVGGAGGEQFF.

There are many counts of this clonotype. The chain is built from TRBV28 and TRBJ2-1; possibly TRBD1 or TRBD2 for D (6 bases each). CDR1 is MDHEN and CDR2 is SYDVKM in the germline V gene. The length of the CDR3 is 13 residues. The V end lost 7 bases, the J end lost 7 bases, and 14 bases lay between the germline ends. CDR3 protein: CASTGKGGNEQFF. The CDR3 DNA sequence: TGTGCCAGCACCGGGAAGGGGGGAAATGAGCAGTTCTTC.

This clonotype was seen many times. The chain combines TRBV24-1 with TRBJ1-5, with a possible D match to TRBD1 (6 bases). Per germline, CDR1 KGHDR and CDR2 SFDVKD. The CDR3 contains 15 residues. Trimming removed 2 bases from V and 5 bases from J, with 12 bases in between. CDR3 protein: CATSDSGRGDQPQHF. In DNA form, the CDR3 reads TGTGCCACCAGTGATTCGGGCAGGGGAGATCAGCCCCAGCATTTT.

Notes on this clonotype: This could be a read error, since a much larger clone is one nucleotide away. V and J are TRBV20-1 and TRBJ2-2, with TRBD1 identical over 8 bases. Per the germline V gene, CDR1 is DFQATT and CDR2 is SNEGSKA (reference sequence). The CDR3 has 15 amino acids. The V and J ends lost 0 bases and 5 bases, in that order; junction bases with no gene match: 5. The CDR3 loop is CSARESRTGTGELFF. CDR3 DNA sequence: TGCAGTGCTAGAGAAAGTAGGACAGGGACCGGGGAGCTGTTTTTT.

This clonotype was seen ten or more times. J is TRBJ2-7 and V is TRBV3-1; 8 bases are shared with TRBD2. Germline V CDR1 and CDR2: LGHDT, YNNKEL (reference sequence). J was trimmed by 7 bases and V by 0 bases; bases with no gene match: 11. This CDR3 comprises 16 residues. In nucleotides, the CDR3 is TGTGCCAGCAGCCAAGATCTGGGAGCGGGGGCAGGGGAGCAGTACTTC. Protein sequence: CASSQDLGAGAGEQYF.

This clonotype was seen a few times. The chain joins TRBV20-1 to TRBJ2-4, with D perhaps matching TRBD1 or TRBD2 (6 bases each). Germline V lookup: CDR1 DFQATT, CDR2 SNEGSKA (reference sequence). The V gene lost 1 base and the J gene lost 4 bases, with 23 bases spanning the gap. The CDR3 spans 18 residues. CDR3 DNA: TGCAGTGCTAGAGGGAGCGTTGGCTCCGGGGGCCAAAAAAACATTCAGTACTTC. Encoded protein: CSARGSVGSGGQKNIQYF.

In its sample, this clonotype was seen many times. This chain links TRBV15 with TRBJ2-7; 9 bases line up with TRBD2. The CDR3 sequence is 15 residues long. Germline-derived CDR1 and CDR2 are LNHNV and YYDKDF (reference sequence). V was clipped by 3 bases and J by 5 bases; unmatched bases: 8. CDR3 DNA: TGTGCCACCAGCAGTGGCGGGAGGGCTCAAAACGAGCAGTACTTC. It is translated as CATSSGGRAQNEQYF.